The 8 T cell receptor beta chains in this list originate from one sample, sequenced in a study of T-cell reconstitution after alpha-beta-depleted transplantation in children. TCRbeta library preparation incorporated unique molecular identifiers. One entry per CDR3 protein results from TCRdb running MiXCR on the PCR reads. This table has 200,000 to 300,000 distinct CDR3 sequences, roughly 26% appearing once. This material consisted of PBMCs, taken before TCRalphabeta/CD19-depleted stem cell transplant. These TCRs come from a girl between 2 and 10 years old with Fanconi anemia, due to receive a stem cell transplant.

About this clonotype itself: One junction end does not reproduce the germline sequence, and a read error may be involved. V gene TRBV20-1 combines with J gene TRBJ2-1; 7 nucleotides match TRBD2. CDR3 length: 17 residues. CDR1 is DFQATT and CDR2 is SNEGSKA in the germline V gene (reference sequence). The CDR3 coding sequence is TGCTGTGCTAGAGACGCCTCTAGGGAGGGTGGAATCAATGAGCAGTTCTTC. Translating it yields CCARDASREGGINEQFF.

The chain links TRBV29-1 to TRBJ2-1, with 9 nucleotides matching TRBD2. There are 17 residues in the CDR3. Trimming at V came to 6 bases and at J to 2 bases, leaving 14 bases not matched to a gene. Per the germline V gene, CDR1 is SQVTM and CDR2 is ANQGSEA. CDR3 coding DNA: TGCAGCGTGGGAGACGCCCCTGCTAGCGGGACCTACAATGAGCAGTTCTTC. It translates to CSVGDAPASGTYNEQFF.

This clonotype was seen repeatedly, ten times or more. The chain has TRBV5-1 and TRBJ2-1; 12 nucleotides line up with TRBD2. Trimming removed 5 bases from V and 0 bases from J; junction bases left unmatched: 18. Germline values: CDR1 SGHRS, CDR2 YFSETQ. The CDR3 runs 21 residues. CDR3 loop: CASSWDWGEGLAGSSYNEQFF. CDR3 coding DNA: TGCGCCAGCAGTTGGGATTGGGGGGAAGGACTAGCGGGGAGCTCCTACAATGAGCAGTTCTTC.

The chain uses TRBV5-1 and TRBJ2-7; tentative D call: TRBD2 (6 bases). V lost 2 bases and J 3 bases, leaving 12 bases between the germline ends. CDR3 length: 14 residues. Germline loops: CDR1 SGHRS, CDR2 YFSETQ. DNA for the CDR3: TGCGCCAGCAGCTTCGGAGGGCCTCACTACGAGCAGTACTTC. This codes for CASSFGGPHYEQYF.

This clonotype appeared a few times. The chain is built from TRBV7-2 and TRBJ2-2, with D maybe TRBD2 (7 bases). Germline CDR1 SGHTA, CDR2 FQGNSA. With 2 bases removed from V and 5 bases from J, the gap between germline ends came to 15 bases. This CDR3 region has 16 residues. The CDR3 DNA reads TGTGCCAGCAGCTTAAAAGGGGGGGTTGGGACCGGGGAGCTGTTTTTT. This codes for CASSLKGGVGTGELFF.

This clonotype was picked up many times. V usage is TRBV10-2 and J usage is TRBJ2-7, with D maybe TRBD2 (6 bases). The CDR3 spans 14 residues. CDR1 is WSHSY, CDR2 SAAADI, per germline. V was trimmed by 5 bases and J by 0 bases, leaving 11 bases between them. The CDR3 here is CASSSGLSSYEQYF. The CDR3 DNA sequence: TGCGCCAGCAGTAGCGGGCTGAGCTCCTACGAGCAGTACTTC.

The J gene is TRBJ2-7, the V gene TRBV20-1, with 8 bases aligning to TRBD2. Germline values: CDR1 DFQATT, CDR2 SNEGSKA (reference sequence). The junction had 7 bases not matched to a gene; V was cut back by 1 base and J by 5 bases. The CDR3 has 14 residues. In DNA form, the CDR3 reads TGCAGTGCTAGAGGTTCAAGCGGGAGCCACGAGCAGTACTTC. Residues: CSARGSSGSHEQYF.

This clonotype appeared a few times. The chain recombines TRBV20-1 with TRBJ1-2, with no clear D. Germline CDR1 reads DFQATT; CDR2 reads SNEGSKA (reference sequence). Between the trimmed V and J ends, which lost 8 bases and 2 bases, there was a span of 0 bases. The CDR3 runs to 8 residues. The CDR3 DNA reads as TGCAGTAACTATGGCTACACCTTC. Translating it yields CSNYGYTF.